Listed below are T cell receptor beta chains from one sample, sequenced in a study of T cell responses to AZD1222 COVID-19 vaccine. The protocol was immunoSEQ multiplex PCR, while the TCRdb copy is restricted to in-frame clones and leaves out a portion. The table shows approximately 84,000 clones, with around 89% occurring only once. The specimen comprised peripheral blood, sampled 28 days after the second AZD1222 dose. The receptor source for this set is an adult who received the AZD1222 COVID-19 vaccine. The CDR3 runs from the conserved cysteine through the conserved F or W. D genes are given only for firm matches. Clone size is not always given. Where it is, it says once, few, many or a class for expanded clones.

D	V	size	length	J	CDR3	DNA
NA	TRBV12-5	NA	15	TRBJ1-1	CASAPRTAFDTEAFF	TGTGCTAGTGCCCCTCGGACAGCCTTTGACACTGAAGCTTTCTTT
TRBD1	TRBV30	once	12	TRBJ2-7	CACDRASYEQYF	TGTGCCTGTGACAGGGCATCCTACGAGCAGTACTTC
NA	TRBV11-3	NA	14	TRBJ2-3	CASSRDWSTDTQYF	TGTGCCAGCAGCCGGGACTGGAGCACAGATACGCAGTATTTT
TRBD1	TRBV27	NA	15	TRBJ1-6	CASSLGQGVGSPLHF	TGTGCCAGCAGTTTAGGACAGGGGGTAGGTTCACCCCTCCACTTT
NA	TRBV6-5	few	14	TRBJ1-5	CASNPTGSNQPQHF	TGTGCCAGCAATCCTACAGGGAGCAATCAGCCCCAGCATTTT
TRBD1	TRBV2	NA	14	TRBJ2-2	CASRGQAYTGELFF	TGTGCCAGCAGGGGACAGGCGTACACCGGGGAGCTGTTTTTT
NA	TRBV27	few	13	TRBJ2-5	CASSLFLGETQYF	TGTGCCAGCAGTTTGTTTCTTGGGGAGACCCAGTACTTC
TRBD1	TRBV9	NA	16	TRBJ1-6	CASSHSGGSYNSPLHF	TGTGCCAGCAGCCACTCAGGGGGCTCCTATAATTCACCCCTCCACTTT
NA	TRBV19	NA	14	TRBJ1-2	CASNLGGTLYGYTF	TGTGCCAGTAACCTCGGGGGAACCCTCTATGGCTACACCTTC
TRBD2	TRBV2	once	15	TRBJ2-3	CASRAGLGDVGTQYF	TGTGCCAGCAGGGCGGGACTAGGGGACGTGGGTACGCAGTATTTT
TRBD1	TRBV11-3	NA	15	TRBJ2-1	CASSLDQGEDNEQFF	TGTGCCAGCAGCTTAGATCAGGGGGAAGACAATGAGCAGTTCTTC
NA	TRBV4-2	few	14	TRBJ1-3	CASTLGGSGNTIYF	TGTGCCAGCACCCTCGGGGGATCTGGAAACACCATATATTTT
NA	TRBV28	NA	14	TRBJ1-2	CASTKGRGNYGYTF	TGTGCCAGCACCAAGGGCAGGGGAAACTATGGCTACACCTTC
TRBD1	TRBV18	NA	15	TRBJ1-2	CASSSDRLVWYGYTF	TGTGCCAGCTCATCGGACAGGCTAGTCTGGTATGGCTACACCTTC
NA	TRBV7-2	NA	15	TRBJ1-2	CASRLTGTSDYGYTF	TGTGCCAGCAGGTTAACCGGGACATCCGACTATGGCTACACCTTC
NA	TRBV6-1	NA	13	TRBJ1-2	CASSEEWGQGYTF	TGTGCCAGCAGTGAAGAGTGGGGGCAAGGCTACACCTTC
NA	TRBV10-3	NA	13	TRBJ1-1	CAISERDDTEAFF	TGTGCCATCAGTGAGAGGGACGACACTGAAGCTTTCTTT
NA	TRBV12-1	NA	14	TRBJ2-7	CASSPSGTSYEQYF	TGTGCCAGCAGCCCATCCGGGACTTCCTACGAGCAGTACTTC
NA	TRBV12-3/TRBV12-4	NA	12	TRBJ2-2	CASSFSGGELFF	TGTGCCAGCAGTTTCAGCGGGGGGGAGCTGTTTTTT
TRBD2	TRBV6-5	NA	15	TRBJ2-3	CATRIRAGGPDTQYF	TGTGCCACCCGAATTCGGGCGGGAGGGCCAGATACGCAGTATTTT
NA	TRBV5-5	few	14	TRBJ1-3	CASSRTDSGNTIYF	TGTGCCAGCAGCCGGACGGACTCTGGAAACACCATATATTTT
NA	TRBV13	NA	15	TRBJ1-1	CASSLLRLGETEAFF	TGTGCCAGCAGCTTACTGAGACTCGGGGAGACTGAAGCTTTCTTT
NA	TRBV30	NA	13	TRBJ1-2	CAWTVGGQEGYTF	TGTGCCTGGACCGTCGGGGGGCAGGAGGGCTACACCTTC
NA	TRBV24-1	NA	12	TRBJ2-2	CATSAQPGELFF	TGTGCCACCAGTGCGCAGCCCGGGGAGCTGTTTTTT
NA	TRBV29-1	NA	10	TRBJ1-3	CSAVYETIYF	TGCAGCGCTGTTTACGAAACCATATATTTT
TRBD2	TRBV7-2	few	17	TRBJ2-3	CASSPPRLAGGPDTQYF	TGTGCCAGCAGCCCCCCTCGACTAGCGGGGGGCCCAGATACGCAGTATTTT
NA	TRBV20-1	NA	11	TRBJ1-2	CSHREDYGYTF	TGCAGCCACAGGGAAGACTATGGCTACACCTTC
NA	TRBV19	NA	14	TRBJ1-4	CASSISRFNEKLFF	TGTGCCAGTAGTATATCCAGGTTTAATGAAAAACTGTTTTTT
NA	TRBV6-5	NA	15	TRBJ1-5	CASSYMRDGNQPQHF	TGTGCCAGCAGTTACATGAGGGATGGGAATCAGCCCCAGCATTTT